This T cell receptor (beta chain) is from a study of cytomegalovirus exposure and HLA in healthy donors. Study observations and caveats: 16,951 TCR beta sequences were associated with HLA alleles at 0.05 false discovery rate in a later analysis. CMV serostatus alone was available as immune exposure information. What was likely a sequencing artifact was a cluster of highly shared sequence variants.

This CDR3 is 16 amino acids long. V lost 1 base to trimming and J lost 4 bases; unmatched junction nucleotides: 13. Germline V gene data show CDR1 as GTSNPN and CDR2 as SVGIG (reference sequence). Regarding this clone: Its antigen is currently unknown.

60 Vbeta and 13 Jbeta primers were used in PCR. Original processing methods: Around 11 million shared chains were among some 75 million unique TCR beta chains counted in a later analysis. Generated by immunoSEQ multiplex PCR, the TCRdb table keeps only in-frame clones and is missing some. V, J and clone size are those of that table, while D and trimming were read from the DNA. The table includes 200,000 or so clones, around 82% detected once. V usage is TRBV30 and J usage is TRBJ2-7, with 7 bases that match TRBD2. The receptor was isolated from a boy between 10 and 17 years old in good health and CMV-seronegative. Sequencing was carried out using PBMCs. As DNA, the CDR3 is TGTGCCTGGAGTGAAAGGTTGGGGGGGTCGACTTACGAGCAGTACTTC. Its protein product is CAWSERLGGSTYEQYF. Looking up the rest from reference TRBV30 and TRBJ2-7 gives the full variable domain: SQTIHQWPATLVQPVGSPLSLECTVEGTSNPNLYWYRQAAGRGLQLLFYSVGIGQISSEVPQNLSASRPQDRQFILSSKKLLLSDSGFYLCAWSERLGGSTYEQYFGPGTRLTVT.